A selection of T cell receptor beta chains follows, all from one sample in a study of technical replicates of blood from four donors. Assay used: immunoSEQ multiplex PCR; TCRdb lists only in-frame clones, some missing. The sample holds 95,000 to 100,000 clones, nearly 96% seen once. Sequenced sample: T cells isolated from PBMCs. The receptors come from a human donor in good health. Each CDR3 is given with its conserved first and last residue. Each record gives: D gene, J gene, V gene, CDR3 length, clone size, CDR3 protein, CDR3 DNA. A D gene is named only where the DNA matches it firmly. Clone size is shown for a subset of rows, as once, few, many or a class of expanded clone.

>.|TRBJ2-4|TRBV9|15|.
CASSVSADSSNIQYF
TGTGCCAGCAGCGTATCCGCAGACAGTTCTAACATTCAGTACTTC
>.|TRBJ1-4|TRBV7-6|15|.
CASSLVGGTNEKLFF
TGTGCCAGCAGCTTAGTCGGCGGGACTAATGAAAAACTGTTTTTT
>TRBD1|TRBJ1-1|TRBV7-9|16|.
CASSLLQGAANTEAFF
TGTGCCAGCAGCTTATTGCAGGGGGCGGCGAACACTGAAGCTTTCTTT
>.|TRBJ2-2|TRBV10-1|14|.
CASSGPGKGGELFF
TGCGCCAGCAGTGGCCCAGGGAAGGGCGGGGAGCTGTTTTTT
>.|TRBJ2-2|TRBV5-8|15|.
CASSLGTADTGELFF
TGTGCCAGCAGCTTAGGAACAGCCGACACCGGGGAGCTGTTTTTT
>.|TRBJ1-2|TRBV6-1|11|.
CASSEGGGYTF
TGTGCCAGCAGTGAAGGGGGCGGCTACACCTTC
>TRBD1|TRBJ1-2|TRBV5-6|14|.
CASSFLDRSYGYTF
TGTGCCAGCAGCTTCCTGGACAGGTCTTATGGCTACACCTTC
>.|TRBJ2-5|TRBV7-8|13|once
CASSLDREETQYF
TGTGCCAGCAGCTTAGACAGGGAGGAGACCCAGTACTTC
>.|TRBJ1-1|TRBV14|14|.
CASNPWHGSAEAFF
TGTGCCAGCAACCCTTGGCACGGTAGCGCTGAAGCTTTCTTT
>TRBD2|TRBJ2-5|TRBV28|17|.
CASSPRTSGWSLETQYF
TGTGCCAGCAGTCCGCGGACTAGCGGGTGGAGTTTAGAGACCCAGTACTTC
>.|TRBJ2-3|TRBV4-2|15|once
CASSLAELATDTQYF
TGTGCCAGCAGCCTGGCGGAGTTGGCCACAGATACGCAGTATTTT
>TRBD1|TRBJ1-1|TRBV7-9|14|.
CASRVSRGPTEAFF
TGTGCGAGCAGGGTTTCCAGGGGGCCCACTGAAGCTTTCTTT
>.|TRBJ2-7|TRBV7-9|14|.
CASSLVPVSYEQYF
TGTGCCAGCAGCTTAGTTCCGGTCTCCTACGAGCAGTACTTC
>TRBD2|TRBJ2-3|TRBV18|11|once
CASTSADTQYF
TGTGCCAGTACTAGCGCAGATACGCAGTATTTT